This entry lists 31 T cell receptor beta chains sequenced from one sample in a study of vaccination and CD4 T cells after COVID-19. The Oncomine TCR Beta short-read assay sequenced DNA from cultured CD4+ T cells. Via MiXCR, TCRdb re-called the PCR reads, giving one row per CDR3 protein. The sample consists of 15,000 to 20,000 distinct CDR3 sequences, 57% of them appearing once. Treatment noted: roughly ten-day PBMC culture with coronavirus spike peptide pools or control peptides (ViraFEST assay). Their recognized antigens are unknown. Sequencing was carried out using CD4+ T cells from blood, cultured in vitro. The source of these receptors is a human donor who had recovered from COVID-19.

The chain joins TRBV19 to TRBJ1-5, with TRBD1 as a possible D gene (5 bases). V was cut by 3 bases and J by 6 bases, with 12 bases left in between. CDR1 is LNHDA, CDR2 SQIVND, per germline (reference sequence). The CDR3 totals 14 residues. The CDR3 sequence is CASSMGFGGQPQHF. The CDR3 bases are TGTGCCAGTAGTATGGGGTTTGGGGGTCAGCCCCAGCATTTT.

The genes are TRBV7-6 and TRBJ1-1; 10 positions match TRBD1. The CDR3 sequence is 16 residues long. After removal of 4 bases from V and 0 bases from J, the junction contained 5 bases not matched to a gene. Germline loops: CDR1 SGHVS, CDR2 FNYEAQ. CDR3 nucleotide sequence: TGTGCCAGCAGCTCGAGGACAGGGGGTATGAACACTGAAGCTTTCTTT. It yields the protein CASSSRTGGMNTEAFF.

This clonotype was picked up a small number of times. DNA of the CDR3: TGTGCCAGCAGGCGGGGGGGGAGTAGAGAGGACACTGAAGCTTTCTTT. It yields the protein CASRRGGSREDTEAFF. The chain joins TRBV6-1 to TRBJ1-1, with D possibly matching TRBD1 (5 bases). V was cut by 6 bases and J by 3 bases, with 20 bases left in between. CDR3 length: 16 residues. The germline gives CDR1 MNHNS, CDR2 SASEGT.

The gene calls are TRBV7-6 and TRBJ2-7, with a weak D call TRBD2 (6 bases). Germline V lookup: CDR1 SGHVS, CDR2 FNYEAQ. There are 15 residues in the CDR3. V dropped 5 bases and J dropped 2 bases, with 16 bases sitting between them. CDR3 nucleotides: TGTGCCAGCAGCGACAGCCCGGGGACTCCCTACGAGCAGTACTTC. Amino acid sequence: CASSDSPGTPYEQYF.

V usage is TRBV29-1 and J usage is TRBJ1-4, with TRBD1 matching 9 bases. Germline V lookup: CDR1 SQVTM, CDR2 ANQGSEA. The V gene end was trimmed by 3 bases and the J gene end by 6 bases; junction bases not matched to a gene: 2. CDR3 length: 13 residues. CDR3 region: CSVEGQGYEKLFF. The CDR3 DNA reads as TGCAGCGTTGAGGGACAGGGATATGAAAAACTGTTTTTT.

The chain employs TRBV6-5 and TRBJ2-3, with D uncertain. In germline, CDR1 is MNHEY, CDR2 SVGAGI. The V and J ends lost 0 bases and 2 bases respectively, with 12 bases between them. The CDR3 consists of 16 residues. This chain's CDR3 is CASSYSSRPSTDTQYF. The CDR3 DNA follows: TGTGCCAGCAGTTACTCCTCTCGGCCCTCCACAGATACGCAGTATTTT.

DNA for the CDR3: TGCAGCGCCGCCCATACAAGTGGCTACACCTTC. Encoded protein: CSAAHTSGYTF. The genes are TRBV29-1 and TRBJ1-2; no clear D. The CDR3 length is 11 residues. The germline V gene has CDR1 SQVTM and CDR2 ANQGSEA. Trimming stripped 7 bases from V and 7 bases from J, with 13 bases between.

CDR3 region: CASKGTSVNTGELFF. CDR3 nucleotide sequence: TGTGCCAGTAAAGGGACTAGCGTTAACACCGGGGAGCTGTTTTTT. V and J are TRBV19 and TRBJ2-2; 10 bases align to TRBD2. The length of the CDR3 is 15 residues. The germline V gene encodes CDR1 LNHDA and CDR2 SQIVND (reference sequence). The ends lost 7 bases at V and 2 bases at J; junction bases unmatched: 4.

This clonotype was seen only once. This likely came from a read error, as a far larger clone is one base away. The chain couples TRBV6-1 to TRBJ1-2; 8 nucleotides match TRBD1. The CDR3 is 14 amino acids. Germline V gene data show CDR1 as MNHNS and CDR2 as SASEGT. Here the CDR3 reads CAISRTGIMDGYTF. Written as DNA, the CDR3 is TGTGCCATCAGTAGGACAGGGATAATGGATGGCTACACCTTC.

The J gene is TRBJ1-2, the V gene TRBV2; no definite D call. CDR1 SNHLY and CDR2 FYNNEI come from the germline V gene. The CDR3 has 13 residues. Trimming pared 3 bases from V and 8 bases from J, leaving 13 bases between. CDR3 bases: TGTGCCAGCAGTGACCCGACTACAAGCGGCTACACCTTC. Amino acids: CASSDPTTSGYTF.

The chain links TRBV28 to TRBJ1-3; no reliable D call. Germline values: CDR1 MDHEN, CDR2 SYDVKM. V gave up 2 bases and J gave up 2 bases, with 7 bases separating them. The CDR3 spans 14 residues. For the CDR3, the DNA is TGTGCCAGCAGTTTAACACAGACTGGAAACACCATATATTTT. It encodes CASSLTQTGNTIYF.

This clonotype was seen only a few times. J is TRBJ1-5 and V is TRBV7-8; D remains ambiguous. Germline V gene lookup returns CDR1 SGHVS and CDR2 FQNEAQ. Trimming left V 5 bases short and J 5 bases short, with 10 bases between. The CDR3 is 13 amino acids. The DNA of the CDR3 is TGTGCCAGCAGCCTACGGTTGGATCAGCCCCAGCATTTT. It yields the protein CASSLRLDQPQHF.

The CDR3 nucleotides are TGTGCCAGCTTAAGGACAGGGAGTTATTCACCCCTCCACTTT. It specifies CASLRTGSYSPLHF. V gene TRBV6-1 combines with J gene TRBJ1-6; 8 nucleotides match TRBD1. The germline CDR1 and CDR2 sequences are MNHNS and SASEGT. CDR3 size: 14 residues. With 8 bases clipped from V and 8 bases from J, the junction kept 8 bases outside the gene matches.

This chain connects TRBV6-1 to TRBJ2-1; TRBD1 matches at 9 bases. J gave up 5 bases and V 7 bases, and 6 bases lay outside the gene matches. Looked up from germline, CDR1 is MNHNS and CDR2 is SASEGT. The length of the CDR3 is 14 residues. CDR3 loop: CASNTGGPDNEQFF. Here the CDR3 DNA reads TGTGCCAGCAACACAGGGGGCCCGGACAATGAGCAGTTCTTC.

The chain employs TRBV6-1 and TRBJ2-3; TRBD1 is a possible D gene (6 bases). Germline CDR1 reads MNHNS; CDR2 reads SASEGT. CDR3 length: 17 amino acids. The ends were cut back, 5 bases at V and 1 base at J, with 19 bases in the middle. CDR3 region: CASSQSGRGTGTDTQYF. DNA of the CDR3: TGTGCCAGCAGTCAAAGCGGCAGGGGTACGGGCACAGATACGCAGTATTTT.

This clonotype was detected only a few times. The chain couples TRBV7-7 to TRBJ2-3; D is ambiguous. The CDR3 runs 14 residues. The V end was cut by 5 bases, the J end by 1 base, with 10 bases between. Germline assignment: CDR1 SSHAT and CDR2 FNYEAQ (reference sequence). The CDR3 DNA reads TGTGCCAGCAGCCGATTTTTGGGCACAGATACGCAGTATTTT. It translates to CASSRFLGTDTQYF.

The V and J genes are TRBV20-1 and TRBJ2-7, with 7 bases aligning to TRBD1. V lost 2 bases and J lost 5; bases outside the gene matches: 3. Germline lookup yields CDR1 DFQATT and CDR2 SNEGSKA (reference sequence). This CDR3 is built from 12 residues. The CDR3 sequence is CSARTQGHEQYF. Here the CDR3 DNA reads TGCAGTGCTAGAACACAGGGGCACGAGCAGTACTTC.

This clonotype was observed a single time. V gene TRBV14 combines with J gene TRBJ2-5, with 9 bases that match TRBD1. With V trimmed by 4 bases and J by 5 bases, 11 bases remained unmatched. Germline-derived CDR1 and CDR2 are SGHDN and FVKESK. There are 16 residues in the CDR3. The CDR3 coding sequence is TGTGCCAGCAGCCGTTTCGGGACAGGGCTCAAGGAGACCCAGTACTTC. This codes for CASSRFGTGLKETQYF.

A few counts support this clonotype. The chain joins TRBV6-1 to TRBJ1-6, with 7 bases matching TRBD1. The J segment lost 8 bases and the V segment lost 3 bases, leaving 7 bases of the junction unmatched. The CDR3 length is 15 residues. Germline loops: CDR1 MNHNS, CDR2 SASEGT. The CDR3 bases are TGTGCCAGCAGTGAGGTACAGGGGATGTATTCACCCCTCCACTTT. This encodes CASSEVQGMYSPLHF.

This clonotype appeared a few times. The rearrangement joins TRBV11-2 to TRBJ1-5; the match to TRBD1 covers 8 bases. J gave up 3 bases and V 3 bases, and 1 base lay outside the gene matches. There are 14 residues in the CDR3. Germline V gene sequence: CDR1 SGHAT, CDR2 FQNNGV. The CDR3 sequence is CASSLDRVNQPQHF. In DNA, the CDR3 is TGTGCCAGCAGCTTGGACAGGGTCAATCAGCCCCAGCATTTT. The full variable domain, its missing parts supplied by reference TRBV11-2 and TRBJ1-5, is EAGVAQSPRYKIIEKRQSVAFWCNPISGHATLYWYQQILGQGPKLLIQFQNNGVVDDSQLPKDRFSAERLKGVDSTLKIQPAKLEDSAVYLCASSLDRVNQPQHFGDGTRLSIL.

The CDR3 is CASTFSAAPNTEAFF. The DNA for the CDR3 is TGTGCCAGCACCTTCTCAGCTGCCCCGAACACTGAAGCTTTCTTT. The chain joins TRBV27 to TRBJ1-1; no definite D call. Trimming stripped 7 bases from V and 1 base from J, with 16 bases between. In germline, CDR1 is MNHEY, CDR2 SMNVEV (reference sequence). The CDR3 totals 15 residues.

The chain is built from TRBV10-3 and TRBJ1-1; D is possibly TRBD1 (6 bases). In germline, CDR1 is ENHRY, CDR2 SYGVKD. The length of the CDR3 is 15 residues. The germline V and J ends were trimmed by 10 bases and 5 bases, with 23 bases remaining between them. CDR3 in amino acids: CATLGPTGPETEAFF. The CDR3 bases are TGTGCCACCCTCGGCCCGACAGGACCTGAAACTGAAGCTTTCTTT.

The chain uses TRBV18 and TRBJ1-1; 8 bases map to TRBD1. The CDR3 loop spans 14 amino acids. The germline gives CDR1 KGHSH, CDR2 LQKENI. The ends lost 2 bases at V and 5 bases at J; junction bases unmatched: 4. The CDR3 DNA sequence: TGTGCCAGCTCACCAGAGACAGGGGCGACTGAAGCTTTCTTT. Protein: CASSPETGATEAFF.

This clonotype was detected a few times. The V gene is TRBV20-1, the J gene TRBJ2-3; D not certain. The germline V and J ends were trimmed by 7 bases and 6 bases, with 8 bases remaining between them. Per germline, CDR1 DFQATT and CDR2 SNEGSKA (reference sequence). The CDR3 loop spans 10 amino acids. The CDR3 nucleotides read TGCAGTGTGCGGACGGATACGCAGTATTTT. Protein sequence: CSVRTDTQYF.

A note on this clonotype: The junction and the germline gene differ at one end; a read error may be behind it. J is TRBJ1-1 and V is TRBV27; a weak D match, TRBD1 (6 bases). CDR1 MNHEY and CDR2 SMNVEV come from the germline V gene (reference sequence). The CDR3 runs to 12 residues. The CDR3 loop reads CASRTGLTEAFF. The DNA for the CDR3 is TGCGCCTCTCGAACAGGGCTGACTGAAGCTTTCTTT.

The chain is built from TRBV7-2 and TRBJ2-2; D is possibly TRBD2 (6 bases). Germline V gives CDR1 SGHTA, CDR2 FQGNSA. The CDR3 consists of 16 residues. Trimming shortened V by 6 bases and J by 5 bases, and 19 bases separated the two germline ends. CDR3 sequence reads: CASRPLGEEGTGELFF. CDR3 in DNA: TGTGCCAGCAGGCCGCTTGGGGAGGAAGGTACCGGGGAGCTGTTTTTT.

The J gene is TRBJ2-5, the V gene TRBV7-2, with D hard to call. This CDR3 is built from 13 residues. V was trimmed by 2 bases and J by 4 bases, leaving 8 bases between them. Germline V gene sequence: CDR1 SGHTA, CDR2 FQGNSA. This CDR3 is CASSLIQRETQYF. DNA of the CDR3: TGTGCCAGCAGCTTAATCCAGCGAGAGACCCAGTACTTC. The variable domain in full, completed from reference TRBV7-2 and TRBJ2-5, reads GAGVSQSPSNKVTEKGKDVELRCDPISGHTALYWYRQSLGQGLEFLIYFQGNSAPDKSGLPSDRFSAERTGGSVSTLTIQRTQQEDSAVYLCASSLIQRETQYFGPGTRLLVL.

V gene TRBV7-6 combines with J gene TRBJ2-5; 8 bases map to TRBD2. Germline CDR1 is SGHVS and CDR2 is FNYEAQ. V shed 6 bases, J shed 4 bases, and the junction held 4 bases outside the gene matches. The CDR3 is made up of 13 amino acids. The CDR3 loop is CASRMAGGETQYF. CDR3 sequence (DNA): TGTGCCAGCAGGATGGCGGGGGGAGAGACCCAGTACTTC. The full variable domain, rest sourced from reference TRBV7-6 and TRBJ2-5, is GAGVSQSPRYKVTKRGQDVALRCDPISGHVSLYWYRQALGQGPEFLTYFNYEAQQDKSGLPNDRFSAERPEGSISTLTIQRTEQRDSAMYRCASRMAGGETQYFGPGTRLLVL.

This chain joins TRBV6-2 or TRBV6-3 and TRBJ1-2, with 8 bases aligning to TRBD1. Trimming at V came to 6 bases and at J to 8 bases, leaving 17 bases not matched to a gene. Germline V gives CDR1 MNHEY, CDR2 SVGEGT. The CDR3 contains 16 residues. The CDR3 loop reads CASSRPGGPSSKGYTF. CDR3 in DNA: TGTGCCAGCAGCCGCCCAGGGGGCCCTTCCTCTAAGGGCTACACCTTC.

This rearrangement joins TRBV7-9 to TRBJ1-6; no firm D call. This CDR3 has 11 residues. CDR1 and CDR2 (germline): SEHNR, FQNEAQ (reference sequence). The V and J ends lost 2 bases and 12 bases respectively, with 5 bases between them. CDR3: CASSLYGPLHF. CDR3 sequence (DNA): TGTGCCAGCAGCTTATACGGACCCCTCCACTTT.

This chain uses TRBV19 with TRBJ2-5, with 11 bases fitting TRBD1. Germline V gene sequence: CDR1 LNHDA, CDR2 SQIVND (reference sequence). V shed 3 bases and J 4 bases; nucleotides not matched to a gene: 4. The CDR3 totals 15 residues. DNA for the CDR3: TGTGCCAGTAGTATGAAGGGACAGGGGGGAGAGACCCAGTACTTC. Protein product: CASSMKGQGGETQYF.